This TCR beta chain was recorded in a study of regulatory dendritic cells for organ transplantation. At the level of the study: Day 6 dendritic cell cultures were stimulated with LPS. General study results and limits: Among resting subsets, memory CD8+ cells contained the most alloreactive clonotypes. Memory CD8+ clonal expansion seemed more limited with regulatory than mature dendritic cells.

The CDR3 covers 13 residues. With 1 base removed from V and 10 bases from J, the gap between germline ends came to 11 bases. Per the germline V gene, CDR1 is SGHAT and CDR2 is FQNNGV. Notes on this clone: Its antigen is undetermined.

CFSE-labeled sorted T cells met regulatory or mature dendritic cells for 4 to 6 days. Sequenced by immunoSEQ multiplex PCR; TCRdb stores in-frame clones only, minus some. The sample contains more than 10,000 clones, more than 70% of which appear only once. The TCR was taken from a human donor in good health. The chain is built from TRBV11-2 and TRBJ2-1; maybe TRBD1 (5 bases). The sample consisted of naive CD8+ T cells from blood cultured with regulatory dendritic cells. Subset noted: CD45RA+ naive T cells. The CDR3 sequence is CASSLVGQGEQFF. The CDR3 DNA reads TGTGCCAGCAGCTTAGTAGGGCAGGGCGAGCAGTTCTTC.